Below are 3 T cell receptor beta chains sequenced from a single sample in a study of shared clonotypes between healthy human individuals (dated by TCRdb to the early 2020s). The receptor library was made with the immunoSEQ multiplex PCR assay. This immuneACCESS table, as held by TCRdb, lists in-frame sequences with V and J called but not all clones. Of the missing ones, under half trace to an unresolved V gene in checked studies; the others have no known cause. The sample has some 2.1 million clones on record, about 95% of them singletons. 0.85% to 1.2% of the sample goes to the ten largest clones. CD8 naive samples were CD45RO-negative cells positively selected for CCR7, giving a CD45RA+CCR7+ population that excluded TemRA cells. Sequencing used naive CD8+ T cells sorted from blood. The sample's cell subset or site label is to be understood as: CD45RA+CCR7+. These receptors were taken from a man aged 18 to 29 in good health.

CDR3 in amino acids: CASSLDGRATEQFF. In nucleotides, the CDR3 is TGCGCCAGCAGCTTAGACGGGAGGGCCACTGAGCAGTTCTTC. The genes are TRBV5-1 and TRBJ2-1; TRBD2 matches 8 bases. Per germline, CDR1 SGHRS and CDR2 YFSETQ. Trimming at V came to 2 bases and at J to 9 bases, leaving 7 bases not matched to a gene. This CDR3 has 14 amino acids.

This rearrangement joins TRBV19 to TRBJ1-2; 7 bases are a match to TRBD1. V was pared by 7 bases and J by 3 bases, with 17 bases of the junction left unmatched. The CDR3 totals 17 residues. The V gene's germline CDR1 is LNHDA and CDR2 SQIVND (reference sequence). The CDR3 DNA reads as TGTGCCAGTAACTCCCTCAAGGAGGGGGCGGTGCACTATGGCTACACCTTC. Its protein is CASNSLKEGAVHYGYTF.

A remark on this clone: The same CDR3 also results from other DNA sequences found in this sample. This chain uses TRBV5-6 with TRBJ2-7; a weak D match, TRBD2 (5 bases). Trimming took off 0 bases at V and 1 base at J, with 5 bases between the two ends. The germline gives CDR1 SGHDT, CDR2 YYEEEE. The CDR3 contains 13 residues. The CDR3 DNA reads as TGTGCCAGCAGCTTGGGGAGGTCCTACGAGCAGTACTTC. Amino acid sequence: CASSLGRSYEQYF.